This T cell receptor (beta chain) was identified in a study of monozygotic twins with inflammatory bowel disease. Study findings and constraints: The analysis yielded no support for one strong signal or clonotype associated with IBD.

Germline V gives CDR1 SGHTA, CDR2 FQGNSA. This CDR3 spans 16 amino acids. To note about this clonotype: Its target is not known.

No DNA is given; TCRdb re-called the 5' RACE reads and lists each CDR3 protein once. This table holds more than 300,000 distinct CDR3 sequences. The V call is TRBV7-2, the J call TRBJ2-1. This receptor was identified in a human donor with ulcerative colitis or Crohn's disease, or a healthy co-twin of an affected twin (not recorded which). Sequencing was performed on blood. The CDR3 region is CASSLDFRSGLSEQFF.